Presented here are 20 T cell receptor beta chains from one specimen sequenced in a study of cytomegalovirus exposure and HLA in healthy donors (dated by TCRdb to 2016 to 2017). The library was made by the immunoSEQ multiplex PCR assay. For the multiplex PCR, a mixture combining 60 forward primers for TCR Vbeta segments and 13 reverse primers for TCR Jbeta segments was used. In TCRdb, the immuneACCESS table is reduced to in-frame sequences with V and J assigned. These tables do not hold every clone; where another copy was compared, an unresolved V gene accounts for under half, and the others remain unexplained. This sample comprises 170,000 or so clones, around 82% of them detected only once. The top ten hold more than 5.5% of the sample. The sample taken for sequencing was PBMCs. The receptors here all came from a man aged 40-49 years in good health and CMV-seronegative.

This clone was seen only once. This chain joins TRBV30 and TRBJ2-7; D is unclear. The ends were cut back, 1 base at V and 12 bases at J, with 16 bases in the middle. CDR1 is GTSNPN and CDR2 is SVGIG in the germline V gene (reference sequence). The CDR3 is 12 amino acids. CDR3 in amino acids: CAWSELPPEVYF. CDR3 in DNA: TGTGCCTGGAGTGAACTCCCCCCTGAGGTGTACTTC.

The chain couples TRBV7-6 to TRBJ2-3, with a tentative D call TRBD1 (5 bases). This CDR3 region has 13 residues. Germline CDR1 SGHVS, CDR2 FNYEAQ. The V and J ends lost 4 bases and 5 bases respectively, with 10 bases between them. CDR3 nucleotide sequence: TGTGCCAGCAGCTCACAACAGGAAGATACGCAGTATTTT. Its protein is CASSSQQEDTQYF. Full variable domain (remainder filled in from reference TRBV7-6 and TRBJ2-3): GAGVSQSPRYKVTKRGQDVALRCDPISGHVSLYWYRQALGQGPEFLTYFNYEAQQDKSGLPNDRFSAERPEGSISTLTIQRTEQRDSAMYRCASSSQQEDTQYFGPGTRLTVL.

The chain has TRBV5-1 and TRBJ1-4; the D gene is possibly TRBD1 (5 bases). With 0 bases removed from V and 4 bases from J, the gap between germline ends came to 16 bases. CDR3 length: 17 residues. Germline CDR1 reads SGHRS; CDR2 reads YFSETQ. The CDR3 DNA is TGCGCCAGCAGCTTGGTTAGCAGGACATTGGGTAATGAAAAACTGTTTTTT. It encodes CASSLVSRTLGNEKLFF.

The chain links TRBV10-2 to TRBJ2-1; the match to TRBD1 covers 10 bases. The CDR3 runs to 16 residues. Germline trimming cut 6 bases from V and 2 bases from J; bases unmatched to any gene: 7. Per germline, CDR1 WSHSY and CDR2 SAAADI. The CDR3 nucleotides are TGCGCCAGCAGAGAGCCCGGGACAGGGGCCTACAATGAGCAGTTCTTC. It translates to CASREPGTGAYNEQFF.

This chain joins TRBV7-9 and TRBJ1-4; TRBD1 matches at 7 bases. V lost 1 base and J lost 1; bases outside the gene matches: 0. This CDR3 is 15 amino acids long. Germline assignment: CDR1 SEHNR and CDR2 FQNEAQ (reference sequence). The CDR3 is CASSLGDRTNEKLFF. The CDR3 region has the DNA TGTGCCAGCAGCTTAGGGGACAGAACTAATGAAAAACTGTTTTTT.

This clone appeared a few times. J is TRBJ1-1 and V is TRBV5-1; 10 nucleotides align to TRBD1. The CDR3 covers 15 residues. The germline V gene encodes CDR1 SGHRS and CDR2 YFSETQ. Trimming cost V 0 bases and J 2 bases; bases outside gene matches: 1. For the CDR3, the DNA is TGCGCCAGCAGCTTGGGGACAGGGGGTAACACTGAAGCTTTCTTT. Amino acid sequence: CASSLGTGGNTEAFF. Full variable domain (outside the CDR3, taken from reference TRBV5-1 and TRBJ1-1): KAGVTQTPRYLIKTRGQQVTLSCSPISGHRSVSWYQQTPGQGLQFLFEYFSETQRNKGNFPGRFSGRQFSNSRSEMNVSTLELGDSALYLCASSLGTGGNTEAFFGQGTRLTVV.

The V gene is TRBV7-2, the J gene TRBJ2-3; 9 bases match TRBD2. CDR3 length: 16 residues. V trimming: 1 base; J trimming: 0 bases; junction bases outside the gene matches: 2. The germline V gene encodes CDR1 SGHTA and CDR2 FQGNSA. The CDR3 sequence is CASSLVAGVSTDTQYF. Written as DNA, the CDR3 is TGTGCCAGCAGCTTAGTAGCGGGAGTTAGCACAGATACGCAGTATTTT.

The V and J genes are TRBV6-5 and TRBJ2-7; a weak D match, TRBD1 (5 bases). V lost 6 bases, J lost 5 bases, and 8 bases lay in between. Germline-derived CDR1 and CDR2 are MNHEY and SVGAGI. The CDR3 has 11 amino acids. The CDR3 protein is CASSRAHEQYF. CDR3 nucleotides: TGTGCCAGCAGCAGGGCCCACGAGCAGTACTTC.

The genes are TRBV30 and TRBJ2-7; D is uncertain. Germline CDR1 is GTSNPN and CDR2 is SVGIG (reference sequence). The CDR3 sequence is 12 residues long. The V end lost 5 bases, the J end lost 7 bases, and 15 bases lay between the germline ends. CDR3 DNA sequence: TGTGCCTGGCATCCGTCCAGTCAGGAGCAGTACTTC. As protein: CAWHPSSQEQYF.

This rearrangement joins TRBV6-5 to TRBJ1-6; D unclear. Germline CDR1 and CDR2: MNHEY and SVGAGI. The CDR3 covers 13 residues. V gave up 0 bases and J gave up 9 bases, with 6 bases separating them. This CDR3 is CASSYSTSSPLHF. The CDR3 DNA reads TGTGCCAGCAGTTACTCGACTAGTTCACCCCTCCACTTT.

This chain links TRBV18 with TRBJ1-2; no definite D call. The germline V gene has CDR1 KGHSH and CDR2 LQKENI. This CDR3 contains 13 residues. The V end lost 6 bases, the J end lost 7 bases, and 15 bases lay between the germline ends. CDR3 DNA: TGTGCCAGCTCGAACCGGGGAGGGAGTGGCTACACCTTC. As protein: CASSNRGGSGYTF.

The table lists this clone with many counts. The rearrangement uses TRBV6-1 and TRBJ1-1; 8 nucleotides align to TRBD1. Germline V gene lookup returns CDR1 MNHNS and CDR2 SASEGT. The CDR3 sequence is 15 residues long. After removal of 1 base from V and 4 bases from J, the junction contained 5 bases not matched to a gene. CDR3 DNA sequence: TGTGCCAGCAGTGAAGAGGGACAGGCAACCACTGAAGCTTTCTTT. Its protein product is CASSEEGQATTEAFF.

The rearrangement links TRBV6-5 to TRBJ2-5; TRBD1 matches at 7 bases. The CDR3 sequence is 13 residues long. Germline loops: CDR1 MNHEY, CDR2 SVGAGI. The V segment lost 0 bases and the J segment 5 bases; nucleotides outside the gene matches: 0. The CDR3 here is CASSYSRGETQYF. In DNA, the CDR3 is TGTGCCAGCAGTTACTCCAGGGGGGAGACCCAGTACTTC.

The CDR3 here is CSARLSPEQFF. In nucleotides, the CDR3 is TGCAGTGCTAGGCTTAGCCCGGAGCAGTTCTTC. The chain uses TRBV20-1 and TRBJ2-1, with D hard to call. This CDR3 comprises 11 residues. Germline-derived CDR1 and CDR2 are DFQATT and SNEGSKA (reference sequence). V lost 3 bases and J 10 bases, leaving 10 bases between the germline ends.

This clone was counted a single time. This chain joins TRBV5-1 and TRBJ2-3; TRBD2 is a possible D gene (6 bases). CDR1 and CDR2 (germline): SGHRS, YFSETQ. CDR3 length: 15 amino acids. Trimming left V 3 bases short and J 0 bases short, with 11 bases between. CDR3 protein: CASSSPGTSTDTQYF. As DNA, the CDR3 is TGCGCCAGCAGCTCACCCGGGACTAGCACAGATACGCAGTATTTT.

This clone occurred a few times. The CDR3 coding sequence is TGTGCCATCAGTGAGTCTCAGGGTGGCAATTCACCCCTCCACTTT. It codes for CAISESQGGNSPLHF. The genes are TRBV10-3 and TRBJ1-6; tentative D call: TRBD1 (5 bases). CDR3 length equals 15 residues. The germline V and J ends were trimmed by 0 bases and 7 bases, with 10 bases remaining between them. Germline V gene data show CDR1 as ENHRY and CDR2 as SYGVKD.

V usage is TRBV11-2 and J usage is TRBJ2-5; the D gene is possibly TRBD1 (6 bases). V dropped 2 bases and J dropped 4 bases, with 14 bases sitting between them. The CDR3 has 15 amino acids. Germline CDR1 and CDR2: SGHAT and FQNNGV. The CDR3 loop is CASSLSGVRAETQYF. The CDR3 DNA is TGTGCCAGCAGCTTATCAGGGGTCAGGGCAGAGACCCAGTACTTC.

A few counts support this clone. The CDR3, as DNA: TGTGCCAGCAGCTCCCGTCGCGACGGGTACGAGCAGTACTTC. This translates into CASSSRRDGYEQYF. This chain uses TRBV7-8 with TRBJ2-7; no firm D call. The V and J ends lost 4 bases and 4 bases respectively, with 14 bases between them. Looked up from germline, CDR1 is SGHVS and CDR2 is FQNEAQ. CDR3 size: 14 residues.

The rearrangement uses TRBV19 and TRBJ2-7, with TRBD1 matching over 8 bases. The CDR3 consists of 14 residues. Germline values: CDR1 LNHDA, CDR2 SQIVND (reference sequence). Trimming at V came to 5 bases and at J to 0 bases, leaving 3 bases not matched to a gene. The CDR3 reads CASSATGDSYEQYF. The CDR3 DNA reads TGTGCCAGTAGTGCGACAGGGGACTCCTACGAGCAGTACTTC.

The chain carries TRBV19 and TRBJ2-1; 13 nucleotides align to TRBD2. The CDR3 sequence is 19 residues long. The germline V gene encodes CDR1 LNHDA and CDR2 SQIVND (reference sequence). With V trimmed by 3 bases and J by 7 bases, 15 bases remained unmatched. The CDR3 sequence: CASSILAPYTSGRENEQFF. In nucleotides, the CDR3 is TGTGCCAGTAGTATTCTCGCCCCCTACACTAGCGGGAGGGAGAATGAGCAGTTCTTC.